This entry lists 31 T cell receptor beta chains sequenced from one sample in a study of blood T cell repertoires in COVID-19. The protocol was immunoSEQ multiplex PCR, while the TCRdb copy is restricted to in-frame clones and leaves out a portion. In the table there are 45,000 to 50,000 clones, roughly 82% of which are singletons. The specimen was peripheral blood. These receptors all stem from a man aged 35-49 years with acute or convalescent COVID-19.

This chain uses TRBV10-2 with TRBJ2-1, with 12 positions matching TRBD2. Germline V gives CDR1 WSHSY, CDR2 SAAADI. The CDR3 consists of 17 residues. V lost 3 bases and J lost 1; bases outside the gene matches: 4. The CDR3 loop reads CASSELAGGHSYNEQFF. The CDR3 DNA is TGCGCCAGCAGTGAACTAGCGGGGGGACATTCCTACAATGAGCAGTTCTTC.

The V call is TRBV7-2, the J call TRBJ1-2; 8 bases are shared with TRBD1. CDR1 and CDR2 (germline): SGHTA, FQGNSA. V shed 5 bases, J shed 2 bases, and the junction held 4 bases outside the gene matches. There are 14 residues in the CDR3. The CDR3 region has the DNA TGTGCCAGCAGCGCTTGGACAGGGAACTATGGCTACACCTTC. Its translation is CASSAWTGNYGYTF.

The chain is built from TRBV4-1 and TRBJ2-1; TRBD1 matches at 11 bases. CDR1 MGHRA and CDR2 YSYEKL come from the germline V gene. The CDR3 runs 15 residues. J was trimmed by 10 bases and V by 1 base; bases with no gene match: 6. DNA for the CDR3: TGCGCCAGCAGCCAAGGGGACAGGGGGAGAAAGGAGCAGTTCTTC. Residues: CASSQGDRGRKEQFF.

The chain is built from TRBV6-4 and TRBJ2-1, with a weak D call TRBD2 (5 bases). Germline values: CDR1 MRHNA, CDR2 SNTAGT. The V end was cut by 11 bases, the J end by 8 bases, with 19 bases between. The CDR3 is 13 amino acids. The CDR3 loop is CAGKGSRADEQFF. The CDR3 DNA is TGTGCCGGTAAGGGATCGAGGGCCGATGAGCAGTTCTTC.

The chain carries TRBV5-5 and TRBJ1-1, with D uncertain. V dropped 2 bases and J dropped 5 bases, with 13 bases sitting between them. Germline-derived CDR1 and CDR2 are SGHKS and YYEKEE (reference sequence). This CDR3 has 14 amino acids. In DNA form, the CDR3 reads TGTGCCAGCAGCTTAACGGCAGGATCAACTGAAGCTTTCTTT. It specifies CASSLTAGSTEAFF.

J is TRBJ2-3 and V is TRBV7-2, with D maybe TRBD2 (7 bases). Trimming removed 0 bases from V and 1 base from J, with 8 bases in between. Per the germline V gene, CDR1 is SGHTA and CDR2 is FQGNSA. CDR3 length: 15 amino acids. CDR3 amino acids: CASSLAGGRTDTQYF. Written as DNA, the CDR3 is TGTGCCAGCAGCTTAGCGGGGGGGCGCACAGATACGCAGTATTTT.

This rearrangement joins TRBV3-1 (or the pseudogene TRBV3-2) to TRBJ1-1; D gene uncertain. This CDR3 has 14 amino acids. Germline V CDR1 and CDR2: LGHDT, YNNKEL (reference sequence). The germline V and J ends were trimmed by 1 base and 4 bases, with 10 bases remaining between them. This CDR3 is CASSQVTAGTEAFF. In nucleotides, the CDR3 is TGTGCCAGCAGCCAAGTAACGGCGGGCACTGAAGCTTTCTTT.

J is TRBJ1-2 and V is TRBV24-1; 7 bases align to TRBD1. Germline values: CDR1 KGHDR, CDR2 SFDVKD. The CDR3 has 18 amino acids. After removal of 4 bases from V and 4 bases from J, the junction contained 17 bases not matched to a gene. CDR3 in DNA: TGTGCCACCAGTGACCGGGAAAGTAGGACAGGCTCCTTCTATGGCTACACCTTC. It specifies CATSDRESRTGSFYGYTF.

The chain combines TRBV11-1 with TRBJ1-2; no firm D call. The germline V gene has CDR1 SGHAT and CDR2 FQDESV (reference sequence). The CDR3 has 11 residues. The ends were cut back, 5 bases at V and 8 bases at J, with 9 bases in the middle. The CDR3 DNA reads as TGTGCCAGCAGCCGGGGTAGCGGCTACACCTTC. It specifies CASSRGSGYTF.

This rearrangement joins TRBV7-9 to TRBJ1-4; D is uncertain. CDR3 length equals 14 residues. Germline lookup yields CDR1 SEHNR and CDR2 FQNEAQ (reference sequence). Deletions cut 5 bases from V and 0 bases from J, with 7 bases between. DNA of the CDR3: TGTGCCAGCAGCAGCCGTGCAACTAATGAAAAACTGTTTTTT. Translation gives CASSSRATNEKLFF.

This clone is a singleton in its sample. The chain carries TRBV6-6 and TRBJ1-3; D possibly corresponds to TRBD1 (6 bases). Germline CDR1 and CDR2: MNHNY and SVGAGI (reference sequence). V lost 7 bases to trimming and J lost 0 bases, with 13 bases between them. This CDR3 region has 15 residues. CDR3 DNA: TGTGCCAGCATCGATACAGGGAGCTCTGGAAACACCATATATTTT. Its translation: CASIDTGSSGNTIYF.

In this sample, this clone turned up once. The chain recombines TRBV10-3 with TRBJ2-1, with D maybe TRBD1 (5 bases). The V gene's germline CDR1 is ENHRY and CDR2 SYGVKD. Deletions cut 8 bases from V and 8 bases from J, with 10 bases between. The CDR3 is made up of 11 amino acids. In nucleotides, the CDR3 is TGTGCCATCTCGCTAGGGGATGAGCAGTTCTTC. Encoded protein: CAISLGDEQFF.

This clone was picked up one time. A read error may produce the germline difference seen at one junction end. This chain joins TRBV5-1 and TRBJ2-5; tentatively, D is TRBD2 (5 bases). Germline V gene data show CDR1 as SGHRS and CDR2 as YFSETQ. This CDR3 is 11 amino acids long. The CDR3 reads CASSQRETRYF. The CDR3 bases are TGCGCCAGCAGCCAAAGGGAGACCCGGTACTTC. Complete variable domain (other parts from reference TRBV5-1 and TRBJ2-5): KAGVTQTPRYLIKTRGQQVTLSCSPISGHRSVSWYQQTPGQGLQFLFEYFSETQRNKGNFPGRFSGRQFSNSRSEMNVSTLELGDSALYLCASSQRETRYFGPGTRLLVL.

The chain joins TRBV6-5 to TRBJ1-2, with D possibly matching TRBD1 (6 bases). Germline loops: CDR1 MNHEY, CDR2 SVGAGI. V dropped 6 bases and J dropped 1 base, with 15 bases sitting between them. The CDR3 is made up of 15 amino acids. CDR3 loop: CASRGDRFGNYGYTF. CDR3 nucleotide sequence: TGTGCCAGCAGAGGTGACAGGTTCGGTAACTATGGCTACACCTTC.

This rearrangement joins TRBV29-1 to TRBJ1-1; perhaps TRBD1 as D (6 bases). Germline V gene data show CDR1 as SQVTM and CDR2 as ANQGSEA. This CDR3 comprises 11 residues. Trimming took off 4 bases at V and 11 bases at J, with 14 bases between the two ends. CDR3 residues: CSVGWGLTAFF. The CDR3, as DNA: TGCAGCGTTGGATGGGGGCTCACCGCTTTCTTT.

This chain joins TRBV19 and TRBJ1-6; D gene unclear. The CDR3 consists of 14 residues. V was cut by 10 bases and J by 5 bases, with 15 bases left in between. CDR1 and CDR2 (germline): LNHDA, SQIVND (reference sequence). CDR3 sequence: CATARTGNNSPLHF. The CDR3 DNA follows: TGTGCCACGGCTCGGACCGGGAATAATTCACCCCTCCACTTT.

This sequence joins TRBV6-2 or TRBV6-3 and TRBJ2-5; TRBD1 is a possible D gene (6 bases). V lost 0 bases and J 4 bases, leaving 15 bases between the germline ends. This CDR3 has 16 residues. Germline assignment: CDR1 MNHEY and CDR2 SVGEGT. The CDR3 DNA follows: TGTGCCAGCAGTTACTCAGTGGACAGCCTTTCAGAGACCCAGTACTTC. Its translation is CASSYSVDSLSETQYF.

DNA of the CDR3: TGTGCCAGCAGCTTGGTATCTGCCAAAAACATTCAGTACTTC. It yields the protein CASSLVSAKNIQYF. This chain links TRBV5-5 with TRBJ2-4; D not certain. The CDR3 extends over 14 amino acids. V was shortened by 0 bases and J by 1 base, with 5 bases between the two germline ends. Germline V gene sequence: CDR1 SGHKS, CDR2 YYEKEE (reference sequence).

The rearrangement links TRBV29-1 to TRBJ1-3; D possibly corresponds to TRBD1 (5 bases). Trimming removed 4 bases from V and 2 bases from J, with 12 bases in between. Germline lookup yields CDR1 SQVTM and CDR2 ANQGSEA. CDR3 length equals 14 residues. As DNA, the CDR3 is TGCAGCGTTGGGTTCGGGGGGGCTGGAAACACCATATATTTT. It is translated as CSVGFGGAGNTIYF.

This chain uses TRBV2 with TRBJ1-6; possible D gene TRBD1, 6 bases. The CDR3 covers 13 residues. Germline V gene data show CDR1 as SNHLY and CDR2 as FYNNEI. The V and J ends lost 3 bases and 9 bases respectively, with 9 bases between them. CDR3 bases: TGTGCCAGCAGTGATGAGGGGGTTTCACCCCTCCACTTT. Amino acids: CASSDEGVSPLHF.

This clone was counted between two and nine times. The identical CDR3 is also encoded by other nucleotide sequences in the sample. The CDR3 loop reads CASSPGRGRNQPQHF. The CDR3 bases are TGTGCCAGCTCACCGGGGAGGGGACGCAATCAGCCCCAGCATTTT. The genes are TRBV18 and TRBJ1-5; D possibly corresponds to TRBD1 (5 bases). V lost 3 bases and J 2 bases, leaving 11 bases between the germline ends. CDR3 length: 15 amino acids. Germline V lookup: CDR1 KGHSH, CDR2 LQKENI. Using reference TRBV18 and TRBJ1-5 for the parts outside the CDR3, the full variable domain is NAGVMQNPRHLVRRRGQEARLRCSPMKGHSHVYWYRQLPEEGLKFMVYLQKENIIDESGMPKERFSAEFPKEGPSILRIQQVVRGDSAAYFCASSPGRGRNQPQHFGDGTRLSIL.

This chain uses TRBV30 with TRBJ2-3; 8 positions agree with TRBD1. The CDR3 runs to 18 residues. Trimming took 3 bases from V and 6 from J; bases not matched to a gene: 20. CDR1 is GTSNPN and CDR2 is SVGIG in the germline V gene (reference sequence). CDR3 bases: TGTGCCTGGAGCCCCCCCCGGACAGGGAGGAGGGTGGTTGATACGCAGTATTTT. This encodes CAWSPPRTGRRVVDTQYF.

The chain combines TRBV6-5 with TRBJ1-5; 9 bases are a match to TRBD1. Trimming at V came to 5 bases and at J to 5 bases, leaving 7 bases not matched to a gene. Germline loops: CDR1 MNHEY, CDR2 SVGAGI. The CDR3 spans 15 residues. The CDR3 DNA reads as TGTGCCAGCAGTAAAACCCGGGACAGGGATCAGCCCCAGCATTTT. Its translation is CASSKTRDRDQPQHF.

The chain joins TRBV11-3 to TRBJ2-1; 9 positions agree with TRBD2. Per the germline V gene, CDR1 is SGHNT and CDR2 is YENEEA. This CDR3 has 19 residues. V was pared by 1 base and J by 0 bases, with 10 bases of the junction left unmatched. The CDR3 loop is CASSLAALAGSGSYNEQFF. In DNA, the CDR3 is TGTGCCAGCAGCTTAGCGGCTCTAGCGGGGAGCGGCTCCTACAATGAGCAGTTCTTC.

In DNA form, the CDR3 reads TGCGCCAGCAGCCAGAAAAGGACAGGTGGGGCCAACGTCCTGACTTTC. It is translated as CASSQKRTGGANVLTF. This sequence joins TRBV10-2 and TRBJ2-6; TRBD1 matches at 7 bases. Germline assignment: CDR1 WSHSY and CDR2 SAAADI. The CDR3 sequence is 16 residues long. J was trimmed by 3 bases and V by 6 bases; bases with no gene match: 8.

The CDR3 here is CASSGGGGATYEQYF. CDR3 coding DNA: TGTGCCAGCTCCGGGGGCGGGGGGGCCACCTACGAGCAGTACTTC. The rearrangement uses TRBV18 and TRBJ2-7; 9 bases match TRBD2. Germline assignment: CDR1 KGHSH and CDR2 LQKENI. With V trimmed by 6 bases and J by 2 bases, 8 bases remained unmatched. The CDR3 extends over 15 amino acids.

The rearrangement links TRBV6-6 to TRBJ2-7, with 9 bases that match TRBD1. This CDR3 is built from 14 residues. CDR1 and CDR2 (germline): MNHNY, SVGAGI (reference sequence). V shed 6 bases and J 5 bases; nucleotides not matched to a gene: 8. CDR3 protein: CASRPTGGQNEQYF. The DNA for the CDR3 is TGTGCCAGCAGACCTACAGGGGGCCAGAACGAGCAGTACTTC.

V is TRBV9 and J is TRBJ2-5, with a weak D call TRBD2 (5 bases). The CDR3 sequence is 17 residues long. Trimming left V 8 bases short and J 2 bases short, with 25 bases between. Germline loops: CDR1 SGDLS, CDR2 YYNGEE. CDR3 residues: CASPFRTAIPQQETQYF. The DNA for the CDR3 is TGTGCCAGTCCCTTTCGGACTGCTATCCCTCAGCAAGAGACCCAGTACTTC. Complete variable domain (other parts from reference TRBV9 and TRBJ2-5): DSGVTQTPKHLITATGQRVTLRCSPRSGDLSVYWYQQSLDQGLQFLIQYYNGEERAKGNILERFSAQQFPDLHSELNLSSLELGDSALYFCASPFRTAIPQQETQYFGPGTRLLVL.

CDR3 sequence: CAISDDRDYTF. In DNA, the CDR3 is TGTGCCATCAGCGACGACAGGGACTACACCTTC. The V gene is TRBV10-3, the J gene TRBJ1-2; 7 nucleotides line up with TRBD1. The CDR3 runs 11 residues. V lost 6 bases, J lost 10 bases, and 5 bases stayed unmatched. The germline V gene encodes CDR1 ENHRY and CDR2 SYGVKD.

The J gene is TRBJ1-2, the V gene TRBV4-1, with D maybe TRBD1 (5 bases). The CDR3 sequence is 15 residues long. Germline lookup yields CDR1 MGHRA and CDR2 YSYEKL. The germline V and J ends were trimmed by 0 bases and 4 bases, with 12 bases remaining between them. CDR3: CASSQERQSVYGYTF. The CDR3 coding sequence is TGCGCCAGCAGCCAAGAGAGACAGAGTGTCTATGGCTACACCTTC.

The chain is built from TRBV30 and TRBJ1-5; no reliable D call. The CDR3 runs 13 residues. The germline V gene encodes CDR1 GTSNPN and CDR2 SVGIG (reference sequence). Trimming cost V 0 bases and J 4 bases, with 7 bases left between them. Here the CDR3 reads CAWSVRANQPQHF. In DNA, the CDR3 is TGTGCCTGGAGTGTACGAGCAAATCAGCCCCAGCATTTT.